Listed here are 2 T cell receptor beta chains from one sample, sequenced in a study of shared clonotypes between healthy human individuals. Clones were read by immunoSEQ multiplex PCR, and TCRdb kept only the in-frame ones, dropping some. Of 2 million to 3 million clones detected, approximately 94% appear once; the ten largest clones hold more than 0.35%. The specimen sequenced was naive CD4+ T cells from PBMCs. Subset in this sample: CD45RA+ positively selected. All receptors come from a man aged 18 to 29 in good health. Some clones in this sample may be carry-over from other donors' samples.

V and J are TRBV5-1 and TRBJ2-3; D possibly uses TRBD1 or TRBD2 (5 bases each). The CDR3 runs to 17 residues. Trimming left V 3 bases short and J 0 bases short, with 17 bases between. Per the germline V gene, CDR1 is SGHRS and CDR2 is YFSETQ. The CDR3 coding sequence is TGCGCCAGCAGCTCCGGGACGGTAACTTCTAGCACAGATACGCAGTATTTT. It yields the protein CASSSGTVTSSTDTQYF.

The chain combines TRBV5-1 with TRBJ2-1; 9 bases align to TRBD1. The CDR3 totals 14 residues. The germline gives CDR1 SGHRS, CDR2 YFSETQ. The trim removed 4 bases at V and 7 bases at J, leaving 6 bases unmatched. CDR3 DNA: TGCGCCAGCAGCCCAGACGACAGGGGGAATGAGCAGTTCTTC. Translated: CASSPDDRGNEQFF.